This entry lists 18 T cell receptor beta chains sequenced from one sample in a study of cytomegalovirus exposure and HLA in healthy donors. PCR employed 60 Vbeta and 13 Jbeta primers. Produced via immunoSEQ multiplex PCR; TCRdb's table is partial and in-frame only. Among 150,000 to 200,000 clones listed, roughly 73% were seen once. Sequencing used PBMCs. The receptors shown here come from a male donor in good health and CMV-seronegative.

Here the CDR3 DNA reads TGTGCCAGCAGCCAAGGGAGCGGAACTAATGAAAAACTGTTTTTT. Residues: CASSQGSGTNEKLFF. The V call is TRBV7-8, the J call TRBJ1-4; D not resolved. The germline CDR1 and CDR2 sequences are SGHVS and FQNEAQ. The ends were cut back, 5 bases at V and 1 base at J, with 11 bases in the middle. This CDR3 has 15 residues. The complete variable domain, with remaining parts taken from reference TRBV7-8 and TRBJ1-4, reads GAGVSQSPRYKVAKRGQDVALRCDPISGHVSLFWYQQALGQGPEFLTYFQNEAQLDKSGLPSDRFFAERPEGSVSTLKIQRTQQEDSAVYLCASSQGSGTNEKLFFGSGTQLSVL.

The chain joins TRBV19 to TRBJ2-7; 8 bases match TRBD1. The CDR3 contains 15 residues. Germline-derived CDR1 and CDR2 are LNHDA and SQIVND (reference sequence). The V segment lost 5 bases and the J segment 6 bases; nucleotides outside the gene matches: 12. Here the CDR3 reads CASSARQGIWIEQYF. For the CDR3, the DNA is TGTGCCAGTAGTGCCAGACAGGGGATTTGGATCGAGCAGTACTTC.

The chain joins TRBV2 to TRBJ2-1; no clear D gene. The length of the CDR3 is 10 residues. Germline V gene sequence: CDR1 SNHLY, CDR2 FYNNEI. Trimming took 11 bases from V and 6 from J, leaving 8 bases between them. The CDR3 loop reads CALTTNEQFF. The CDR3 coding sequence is TGTGCCCTTACAACCAATGAGCAGTTCTTC.

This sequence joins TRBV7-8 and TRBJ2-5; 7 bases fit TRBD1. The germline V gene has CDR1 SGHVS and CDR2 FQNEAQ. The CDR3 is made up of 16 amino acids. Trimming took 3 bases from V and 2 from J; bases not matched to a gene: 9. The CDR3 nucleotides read TGTGCCAGCAGCTTTTTCGAGACAGGGTTTCAAGAGACCCAGTACTTC. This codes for CASSFFETGFQETQYF.

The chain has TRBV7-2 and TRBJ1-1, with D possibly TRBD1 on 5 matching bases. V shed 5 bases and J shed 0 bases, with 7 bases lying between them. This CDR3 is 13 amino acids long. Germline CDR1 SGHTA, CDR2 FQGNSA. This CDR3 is CASSPGLNTEAFF. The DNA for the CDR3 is TGTGCCAGCAGCCCAGGGTTGAACACTGAAGCTTTCTTT.

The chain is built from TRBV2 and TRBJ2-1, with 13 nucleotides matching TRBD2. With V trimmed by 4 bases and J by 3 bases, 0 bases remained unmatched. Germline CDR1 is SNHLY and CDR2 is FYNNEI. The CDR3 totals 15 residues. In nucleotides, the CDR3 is TGTGCCAGCAGTGGGACTAGCGGGGGCTACAATGAGCAGTTCTTC. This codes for CASSGTSGGYNEQFF.

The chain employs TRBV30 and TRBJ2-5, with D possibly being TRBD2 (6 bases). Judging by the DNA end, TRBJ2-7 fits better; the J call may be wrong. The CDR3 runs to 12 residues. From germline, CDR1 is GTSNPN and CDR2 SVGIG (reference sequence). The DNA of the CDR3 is TGTGCCGGTAACGGGGGTTGGGACGAGCAGTACTTC. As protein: CAGNGGWDEQYF.

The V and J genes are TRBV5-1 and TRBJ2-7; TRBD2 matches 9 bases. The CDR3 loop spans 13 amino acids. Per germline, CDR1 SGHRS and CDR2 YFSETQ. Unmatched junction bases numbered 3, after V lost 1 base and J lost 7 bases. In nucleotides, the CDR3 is TGCGCCAGCAGCTTGAGAAGCGGGGGGGAGCAGTACTTC. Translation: CASSLRSGGEQYF.

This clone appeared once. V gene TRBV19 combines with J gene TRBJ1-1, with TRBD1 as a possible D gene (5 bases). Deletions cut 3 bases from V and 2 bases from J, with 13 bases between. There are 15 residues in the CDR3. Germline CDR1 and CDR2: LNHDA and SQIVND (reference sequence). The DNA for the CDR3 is TGTGCCAGTAGTATCGGCGGGGGGATCAACACTGAAGCTTTCTTT. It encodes CASSIGGGINTEAFF.

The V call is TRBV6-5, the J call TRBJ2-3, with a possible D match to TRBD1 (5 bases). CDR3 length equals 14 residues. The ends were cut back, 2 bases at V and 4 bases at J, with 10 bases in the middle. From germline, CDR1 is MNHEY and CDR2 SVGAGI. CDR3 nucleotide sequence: TGTGCCAGCAGTTACGGGGCGCTAGCAGATACGCAGTATTTT. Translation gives CASSYGALADTQYF.

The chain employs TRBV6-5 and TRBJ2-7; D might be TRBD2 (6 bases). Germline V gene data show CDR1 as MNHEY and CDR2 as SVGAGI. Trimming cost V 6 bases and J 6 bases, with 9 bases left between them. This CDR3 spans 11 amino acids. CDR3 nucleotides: TGTGCCAGCAGCAACGGGGGCGAGCAGTACTTC. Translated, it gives CASSNGGEQYF.

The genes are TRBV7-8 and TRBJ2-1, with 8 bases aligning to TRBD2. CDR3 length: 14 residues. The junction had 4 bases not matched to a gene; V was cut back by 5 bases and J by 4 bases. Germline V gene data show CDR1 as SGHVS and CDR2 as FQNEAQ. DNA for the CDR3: TGTGCCAGCAGCACCGGGACTAGTTACAATGAGCAGTTCTTC. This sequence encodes CASSTGTSYNEQFF.

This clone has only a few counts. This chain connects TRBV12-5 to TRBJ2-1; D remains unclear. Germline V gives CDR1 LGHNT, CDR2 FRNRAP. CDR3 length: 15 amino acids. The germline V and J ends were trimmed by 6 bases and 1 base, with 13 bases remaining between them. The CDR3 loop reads CASGTHSPSYNEQFF. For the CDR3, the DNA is TGTGCTAGTGGAACTCACTCACCATCCTACAATGAGCAGTTCTTC.

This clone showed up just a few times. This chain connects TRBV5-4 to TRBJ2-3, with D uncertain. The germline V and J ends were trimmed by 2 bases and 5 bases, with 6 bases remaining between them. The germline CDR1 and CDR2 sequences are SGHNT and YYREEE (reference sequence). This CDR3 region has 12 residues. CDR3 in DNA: TGTGCCAGCAGCTTCGGCGGAGATACGCAGTATTTT. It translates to CASSFGGDTQYF.

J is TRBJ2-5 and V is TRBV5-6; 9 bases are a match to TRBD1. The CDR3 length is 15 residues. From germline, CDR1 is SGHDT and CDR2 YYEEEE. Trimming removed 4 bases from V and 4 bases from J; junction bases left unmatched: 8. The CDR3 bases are TGTGCCAGCAGCCCCCTAGGACAGGGGTTAGAGACCCAGTACTTC. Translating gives CASSPLGQGLETQYF.

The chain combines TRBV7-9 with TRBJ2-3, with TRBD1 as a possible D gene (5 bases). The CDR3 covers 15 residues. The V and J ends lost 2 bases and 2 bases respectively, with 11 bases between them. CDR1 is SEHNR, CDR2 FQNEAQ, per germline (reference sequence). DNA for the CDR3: TGTGCCAGCAGCTTACAGGGCTTGTACACAGATACGCAGTATTTT. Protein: CASSLQGLYTDTQYF.

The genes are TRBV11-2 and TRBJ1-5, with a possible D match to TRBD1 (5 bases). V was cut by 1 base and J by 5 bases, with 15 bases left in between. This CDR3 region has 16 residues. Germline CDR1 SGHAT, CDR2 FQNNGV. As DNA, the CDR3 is TGTGCCAGCAGCTTAGTGGTTTCGGGGGAGGATCAGCCCCAGCATTTT. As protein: CASSLVVSGEDQPQHF.

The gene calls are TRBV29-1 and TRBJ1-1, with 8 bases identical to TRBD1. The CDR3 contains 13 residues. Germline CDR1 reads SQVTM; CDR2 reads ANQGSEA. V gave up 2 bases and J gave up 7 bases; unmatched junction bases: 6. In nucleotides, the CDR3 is TGCAGCGTTGAAAACGACAGGGGTTATGAAGCTTTCTTT. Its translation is CSVENDRGYEAFF.